This T cell receptor (beta chain) was profiled in a study of T cell clonotyping in hematopoietic cell transplantation. Study results and caveats: Pathologically expanded recipient clonotypes increased progressively from day 30 to day 180 as diversity fell. Graft donor and pretransplant recipient Inverse Simpson Index values predicted broader posttransplant TCR diversity. CD4 and CD8 repertoire contributions could not be separated without sorting.

Sequenced by immunoSEQ multiplex PCR; TCRdb stores in-frame clones only, minus some. Among tens of thousands of clones listed, about three quarters were seen once. Turning to this clone: Its antigen is not identified.

In germline, CDR1 is SGHTA, CDR2 FQGTGA. Between the trimmed V and J ends, which lost 2 bases and 5 bases, there was a span of 11 bases. The CDR3 is 14 residues long. Time point indicated: recipient sample about 28 days before transplant, after cytoreduction. Specimen: peripheral blood mononuclear cells, collected before stem cell transplant. The TCR was taken from a woman between 25 and 40 years old with chronic myeloid leukemia. Some clones in this sample may be carry-over from other donors' samples. This chain joins TRBV7-3 and TRBJ2-3; D unclear. The CDR3 reads CASSLLYSVDTQYF. Here the CDR3 DNA reads TGTGCCAGCAGCTTATTGTACTCGGTAGATACGCAGTATTTT.